This T cell receptor beta chain was recorded in a study of OX40 agonist ivuxolimab in advanced cancers. Study-wide results and caveats: Blood T cells, both CD4+ and CD8+, expanded clonally by week 6 at 0.1 to 3.0 mg/kg.

Autoimmune disease history or systemic immunosuppression disqualified patients. Sequencing was performed with immunoSEQ multiplex PCR; in TCRdb, only in-frame clones are kept and a portion is missing. The sample lists more than 100,000 clones; more than 85% were seen once. A note on this clone: Its target is not known.

V lost 3 bases and J lost 5; bases outside the gene matches: 16. Per the germline V gene, CDR1 is MDHEN and CDR2 is SYDVKM. This CDR3 spans 18 amino acids. The receptor was derived from an adult with an advanced solid tumor such as melanoma, head and neck, liver or kidney cancer. This specimen consisted of CD4+ or CD8+ T cells sorted from blood, obtained in a trial of the OX40 agonist ivuxolimab. V and J are TRBV28 and TRBJ2-3; 8 bases map to TRBD1. CDR3 in amino acids: CASSLRRAGQAFGDTQYF. In DNA, the CDR3 is TGTGCCAGCAGTTTGCGGAGGGCGGGACAGGCCTTTGGAGATACGCAGTATTTT.